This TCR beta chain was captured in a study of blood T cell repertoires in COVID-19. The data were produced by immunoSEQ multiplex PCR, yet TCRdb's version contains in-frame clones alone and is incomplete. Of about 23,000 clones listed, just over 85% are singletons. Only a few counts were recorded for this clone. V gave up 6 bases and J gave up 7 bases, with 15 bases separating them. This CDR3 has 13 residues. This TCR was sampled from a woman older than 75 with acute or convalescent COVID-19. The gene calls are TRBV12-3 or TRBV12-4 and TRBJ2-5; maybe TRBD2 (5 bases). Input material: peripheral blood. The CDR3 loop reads CASRPPGRGTQYF. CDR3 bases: TGTGCCAGCAGGCCGCCGGGTCGGGGGACCCAGTACTTC.